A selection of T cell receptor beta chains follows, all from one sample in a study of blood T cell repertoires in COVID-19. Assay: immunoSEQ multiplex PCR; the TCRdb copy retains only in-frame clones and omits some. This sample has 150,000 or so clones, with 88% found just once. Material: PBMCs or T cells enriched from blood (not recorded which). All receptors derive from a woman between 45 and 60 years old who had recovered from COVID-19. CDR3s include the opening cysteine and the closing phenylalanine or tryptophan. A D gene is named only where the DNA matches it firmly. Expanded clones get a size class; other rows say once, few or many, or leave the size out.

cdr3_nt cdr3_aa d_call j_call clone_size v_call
TGTGCCAGCAGCTTAGAAGCGGGGGGCCTTAACACCGGGGAGCTGTTTTTT CASSLEAGGLNTGELFF TRBD2 TRBJ2-2 . TRBV7-6
TGTGCCAGCAGTTCCTTAGCGGGGGAGAGGACAGATACGCAGTATTTT CASSSLAGERTDTQYF TRBD2 TRBJ2-3 once TRBV5-5
TGTGCCAGCAGCTTGAAGGGGTCAGATACGCAGTATTTT CASSLKGSDTQYF . TRBJ2-3 . TRBV5-4
TGTGCCAGCAGCGCTGTACAGGGGGCTGAGGGCTACACCTTC CASSAVQGAEGYTF TRBD1 TRBJ1-2 . TRBV9
TGTGCCAGCAGCCTGACGACAGGGATGAACACTGAAGCTTTCTTT CASSLTTGMNTEAFF TRBD1 TRBJ1-1 . TRBV7-8
TGTGCCAGCAGGACCCCAGGGACAGGGGCCCACGAGCAGTACTTC CASRTPGTGAHEQYF TRBD1 TRBJ2-7 . TRBV6-4
TGTGCCAGCAGTTCACCTTTCGGGAATCAGCCCCAGCATTTT CASSSPFGNQPQHF . TRBJ1-5 . TRBV6-2/TRBV6-3
TGTGCCAGTAGTTTCGGGACAGGGGGAAATCGGGCTTTCTTT CASSFGTGGNRAFF TRBD1 TRBJ1-1 . TRBV19
TGTGCCAGCAGCCAGCAGGGCCTCTATCGAGGCTACACCTTC CASSQQGLYRGYTF . TRBJ1-2 . TRBV14
TGTGCCAGCATTGGGACTAGCGGGGGCACCGGGGAGCTGTTTTTT CASIGTSGGTGELFF TRBD2 TRBJ2-2 . TRBV2
TGTGCCAGCAGTGAATACGGGAGCAATCAGCCCCAGCATTTT CASSEYGSNQPQHF . TRBJ1-5 . TRBV2
TGTGCCTGGAGTGTATTTGCAGATTCACCCCTCCACTTT CAWSVFADSPLHF . TRBJ1-6 . TRBV30
TGTGCCAGCAGTGATGTGACAGGGGCTAACTATGGCTACACCTTC CASSDVTGANYGYTF TRBD1 TRBJ1-2 . TRBV6-1
TGTGCCAGCTGCGGGTACACTGAAGCTTTCTTT CASCGYTEAFF . TRBJ1-1 . TRBV6-5
TGTGCCAGTAGTATCCTCCGCGGACAGGGACCCGGGGAGCTGTTTTTT CASSILRGQGPGELFF TRBD1 TRBJ2-2 . TRBV19
TGTGCCAGCAGTATCAGGGCGAAGACCCAGTACTTC CASSIRAKTQYF . TRBJ2-5 once TRBV12-3/TRBV12-4
TGTGCCTGGAGTGGTTCTAGGAACAATGAGCAGTTCTTC CAWSGSRNNEQFF . TRBJ2-1 . TRBV30
TGTGCCAGCAGCTCTCCCACAGATACGCAGTATTTT CASSSPTDTQYF . TRBJ2-3 . TRBV9
TGTGCCAGCTCACCTGGACAGGGCCAATATCAGCCCCAGCATTTT CASSPGQGQYQPQHF TRBD1 TRBJ1-5 few TRBV18
TGTGCCAGCAGCGATTCGGACAGGGGGCCAATTGAGACCCAGTACTTC CASSDSDRGPIETQYF TRBD1 TRBJ2-5 . TRBV9
TGTGCCAGCAGTGAAGCAAGGACAGGGGTGGTGGGCAATCAGCCCCAGCATTTT CASSEARTGVVGNQPQHF TRBD1 TRBJ1-5 . TRBV6-1
TGTGCCAGCAGCTCAGGCTCGACAGGGAAGATGTACGAGCAGTACTTC CASSSGSTGKMYEQYF TRBD1 TRBJ2-7 . TRBV5-4
TGTGCCAGCAGTTACACCGGGGACTATGGCTACACCTTC CASSYTGDYGYTF . TRBJ1-2 . TRBV6-5
TGTGCCAGCAGCTACGGGACAGGGCTTGAAAAACTGTTTTTT CASSYGTGLEKLFF TRBD1 TRBJ1-4 . TRBV5-4
TGCGCCAGCAGTGACGGGACAGGGGGCTTCCAGCCCCAGCATTTT CASSDGTGGFQPQHF TRBD1 TRBJ1-5 . TRBV10-2
TGTGCCACGGGCAAGGCCGGGACAGGTCTTATTTTCTCGATCTTT CATGKAGTGLIFSIF TRBD1 TRBJ1-1 . TRBV24-1
TGTGCCAGTAGTGCGGGGGACGAGCAGTACTTC CASSAGDEQYF TRBD2 TRBJ2-7 once TRBV19
TGCAGCGGAGCCACAGGGGGGGCTAACTATGGCTACACCTTC CSGATGGANYGYTF TRBD1 TRBJ1-2 once TRBV29-1
TGTGCCAGCAGTGACTCCGGGACAGCCAACACTGAAGCTTTCTTT CASSDSGTANTEAFF TRBD1 TRBJ1-1 . TRBV6-4
TGCGCCAGCAGCTTGTTCGGGGAGGAAACTGAAGCTTTCTTT CASSLFGEETEAFF . TRBJ1-1 . TRBV5-1
TGTGCCAGCTCACCACCTACCACGAGGATTGAAGCTTTCTTT CASSPPTTRIEAFF . TRBJ1-1 once TRBV18
TGTGCCAGCAGCTTAGTCGGACAGGGTGTTCTCTATGGCTACACCTTC CASSLVGQGVLYGYTF TRBD1 TRBJ1-2 few TRBV11-2
TGTGCCAGTAGTGTTATGTTCTCCTACAATGAGCAGTTCTTC CASSVMFSYNEQFF . TRBJ2-1 . TRBV19
TGCGCCAGCAGCTATACAGCGGGGGGGGCTCAAGAGACCCAGTACTTC CASSYTAGGAQETQYF TRBD2 TRBJ2-5 . TRBV5-1
TGTGCCAGCAGCCACCGGGGTAACATTCAGTACTTC CASSHRGNIQYF . TRBJ2-4 . TRBV6-5
TGTGCCAGCAGTGAAGCGCTTGGCAGGCGAGAAGAGACCCAGTACTTC CASSEALGRREETQYF . TRBJ2-5 . TRBV2
TGTGCCAGTAGTCCCCTAGCGGGGGGGAACACCGGGGAGCTGTTTTTT CASSPLAGGNTGELFF TRBD2 TRBJ2-2 . TRBV19
TGTGCCTGGAGTGGGGCTAGCGGGGAGTTCAGAGATACGCAGTATTTT CAWSGASGEFRDTQYF TRBD2 TRBJ2-3 once TRBV30
TGCGCCAGCGCAACAGGTCGTCGGAACACCGGGGAGCTGTTTTTT CASATGRRNTGELFF . TRBJ2-2 . TRBV4-3
TGTGCCAGCTCACCCTTACCGGGGGAGAACACTGAAGCTTTCTTT CASSPLPGENTEAFF . TRBJ1-1 . TRBV18
TGTGCTAGTGGAATGAGTACTGATCAGCCCCAGCATTTT CASGMSTDQPQHF . TRBJ1-5 few TRBV12-5
TGTGCCAGTAGCCCTCGAGGGGGCAGCTCTGGAAACACCATATATTTT CASSPRGGSSGNTIYF TRBD1 TRBJ1-3 . TRBV19
TGTGCCAGCTACGCAACTGCCGTTGAAAAAGCTTTCTTT CASYATAVEKAFF . TRBJ1-1 . TRBV11-2
TGCAGCGTGGAAGACAGACATGAAGCTTTCTTT CSVEDRHEAFF . TRBJ1-1 . TRBV29-1
TGTGCCAGCAGTGAAGTTACTAGCGGGGGGGCCGTCAAGACCCAGTACTTC CASSEVTSGGAVKTQYF TRBD2 TRBJ2-5 . TRBV6-1
TGTGCCAGTAGTATAGCAGGGGGAAGCCAAGAGACCCAGTACTTC CASSIAGGSQETQYF TRBD1 TRBJ2-5 . TRBV19